Listed here are 27 T cell receptor beta chains from one sample, sequenced in a study of T cells in Graves' hyperthyroidism and ophthalmopathy. RNA transcripts served as the template for amplifying TCR beta CDR3 regions. In the first-round RT-PCR of the TCR CDR3, the HTBI primer set was used. TCRdb analysed the multiplex PCR reads with MiXCR anew, one entry per CDR3 protein. Of some 510,000 distinct CDR3 sequences in the sample, less than 25% are singletons; the top ten hold about a quarter. Input material: blood. The receptors were sampled from a man between 18 and 35 years old with Graves' hyperthyroidism.

The gene calls are TRBV6-1 and TRBJ2-7; D remains unclear. Looked up from germline, CDR1 is MNHNS and CDR2 is SASEGT. The CDR3 is 17 residues long. V lost 2 bases to trimming and J lost 0 bases, with 17 bases between them. The CDR3: CASSENLNPWGSYEQYF. DNA of the CDR3: TGTGCCAGCAGTGAAAATTTGAACCCTTGGGGCTCCTACGAGCAGTACTTC.

This clonotype was seen a few times. The chain carries TRBV12-3 or TRBV12-4 and TRBJ1-2, with D perhaps matching TRBD1 (5 bases). The CDR3 runs to 14 residues. With 5 bases removed from V and 0 bases from J, the gap between germline ends came to 10 bases. The CDR3 coding sequence is TGTGCCAGCAGTCGGGACGGTACTAACTATGGCTACACCTTC. Residues: CASSRDGTNYGYTF.

This clonotype came up many times. The rearrangement joins TRBV12-3 or TRBV12-4 to TRBJ2-5; unclear D gene. This CDR3 region has 12 residues. V was trimmed by 6 bases and J by 4 bases, leaving 9 bases between them. For the CDR3, the DNA is TGTGCCAGCAGGCTAGGCGTAGAGACCCAGTACTTC. Its protein product is CASRLGVETQYF.

The V gene is TRBV11-2, the J gene TRBJ2-7, with a tentative D call TRBD1 (6 bases). Between the trimmed V and J ends, which lost 5 bases and 1 base, there was a span of 18 bases. The CDR3 totals 16 residues. Germline V gene lookup returns CDR1 SGHAT and CDR2 FQNNGV. CDR3 amino acids: CASSPLRGIKSYEQYF. DNA for the CDR3: TGTGCCAGCAGCCCTTTAAGGGGGATTAAGTCCTACGAGCAGTACTTC.

This clonotype has just a few counts. This rearrangement joins TRBV12-3 or TRBV12-4 to TRBJ1-5; D call uncertain. Trimming took off 3 bases at V and 5 bases at J, with 11 bases between the two ends. The CDR3 is 14 amino acids. The CDR3 sequence is CASSFSTQYQPQHF. Here the CDR3 DNA reads TGTGCCAGCAGTTTTTCGACACAGTATCAGCCCCAGCATTTT.

Notes on this clonotype: A much larger clone lies one base from this, so it may be a read error. The CDR3 carries no conserved terminal phenylalanine or tryptophan, so it likely arises from a read error. The rearrangement joins TRBV6-5 to TRBJ2-7; weak D call: TRBD2 (5 bases). Germline CDR1 and CDR2: MNHEY and SVGAGI. V was shortened by 0 bases and J by 6 bases, with 15 bases between the two germline ends. This CDR3 spans 15 amino acids. CDR3 residues: CASSYSSGKAGEQYY. Written as DNA, the CDR3 is TGTGCCAGCAGTTACTCATCCGGGAAAGCTGGCGAGCAGTACTAC.

The V call is TRBV6-1, the J call TRBJ1-1; tentatively, D is TRBD1 (5 bases). The CDR3 runs to 16 residues. Trimming took 6 bases from V and 2 from J, leaving 19 bases between them. Germline V gene lookup returns CDR1 MNHNS and CDR2 SASEGT. CDR3 bases: TGTGCCAGCAGACCTCCCCGGGCTGGGACCAACACTGAAGCTTTCTTT. Its protein product is CASRPPRAGTNTEAFF.

In this sample, this clonotype turned up many times. This chain connects TRBV2 to TRBJ2-7; D is undetermined. Per germline, CDR1 SNHLY and CDR2 FYNNEI. CDR3 length: 12 amino acids. V lost 4 bases and J 3 bases, leaving 7 bases between the germline ends. The CDR3 coding sequence is TGTGCCAGCAGTGGCTCTCTCTACGAGCAGTACTTC. Residues: CASSGSLYEQYF.

There are a few counts of this clonotype. The V call is TRBV18, the J call TRBJ2-7, with a tentative D call TRBD2 (6 bases). This CDR3 has 14 amino acids. Trimming removed 5 bases from V and 5 bases from J, with 16 bases in between. The germline V gene encodes CDR1 KGHSH and CDR2 LQKENI. The CDR3 DNA reads as TGTGCCAGCTCAGGGGGGATCCCAAACCACGAGCAGTACTTC. Encoded protein: CASSGGIPNHEQYF.

This chain links TRBV19 with TRBJ1-1; D uncertain. Trimming removed 3 bases at V and 2 bases at J, with 7 bases between. The CDR3 runs 13 residues. From germline, CDR1 is LNHDA and CDR2 SQIVND (reference sequence). The DNA of the CDR3 is TGTGCCAGTAGTATGGGATTTAACACTGAAGCTTTCTTT. The encoded protein is CASSMGFNTEAFF.

There are many counts of this clonotype. The genes are TRBV28 and TRBJ1-5; a weak D match, TRBD1 (6 bases). The ends were cut back, 1 base at V and 4 bases at J, with 17 bases in the middle. Germline values: CDR1 MDHEN, CDR2 SYDVKM. The CDR3 sequence is 17 residues long. The CDR3 loop is CASSLLRMGRGNQPQHF. CDR3 bases: TGTGCCAGCAGTTTATTGAGGATGGGCAGGGGTAATCAGCCCCAGCATTTT.

This clonotype was detected many times. The chain combines TRBV28 with TRBJ1-2; TRBD1 is a possible D gene (6 bases). Trimming cost V 8 bases and J 7 bases, with 14 bases left between them. CDR1 is MDHEN, CDR2 SYDVKM, per germline. The CDR3 has 12 amino acids. CDR3 protein: CASYRVVSGYTF. The CDR3 DNA is TGTGCCAGCTACAGGGTAGTAAGTGGCTACACCTTC.

The chain is built from TRBV5-1 and TRBJ2-4; no definite D call. CDR1 SGHRS and CDR2 YFSETQ come from the germline V gene. This CDR3 spans 13 amino acids. Trimming removed 0 bases at V and 8 bases at J, with 9 bases between. The CDR3 protein is CASSLGGSDIQYF. Here the CDR3 DNA reads TGCGCCAGCAGCTTGGGAGGAAGTGACATTCAGTACTTC.

This clonotype appeared many times. The V call is TRBV19, the J call TRBJ2-7, with 9 bases identical to TRBD2. This CDR3 has 12 residues. V shed 10 bases, J shed 3 bases, and the junction held 4 bases outside the gene matches. Germline V gene sequence: CDR1 LNHDA, CDR2 SQIVND (reference sequence). The CDR3 sequence is CATAGGNYEQYF. In DNA form, the CDR3 reads TGTGCCACCGCGGGGGGGAACTACGAGCAGTACTTC.

J is TRBJ2-5 and V is TRBV5-1, with TRBD2 matching 8 bases. The ends lost 0 bases at V and 4 bases at J; junction bases unmatched: 14. CDR3 size: 18 residues. CDR1 and CDR2 from the germline V gene are SGHRS and YFSETQ. CDR3 amino acids: CASSLAWSGGKSTETQYF. As DNA, the CDR3 is TGCGCCAGCAGCTTGGCCTGGAGCGGGGGTAAATCCACAGAGACCCAGTACTTC.

This clonotype was detected a few times. The rearrangement joins TRBV6-1 to TRBJ2-7; D is perhaps TRBD2 (7 bases). CDR3 length equals 12 residues. V was clipped by 10 bases and J by 5 bases, with 15 bases between them. Germline CDR1 reads MNHNS; CDR2 reads SASEGT. The CDR3 DNA sequence: TGTGCCACCCGGGGGGCTTACCACGAGCAGTACTTC. Protein: CATRGAYHEQYF.

DNA of the CDR3: TGCGCCAGCAGCCGGGGATGGGTGGAGGAGACCCAGTACTTC. Its protein product is CASSRGWVEETQYF. The chain carries TRBV5-1 and TRBJ2-5; tentatively, D is TRBD2 (5 bases). The germline V gene has CDR1 SGHRS and CDR2 YFSETQ. With 4 bases removed from V and 5 bases from J, the gap between germline ends came to 15 bases. The CDR3 consists of 14 residues.

This clonotype was counted ten times or more. J is TRBJ1-1 and V is TRBV29-1; D is unresolved. The germline V and J ends were trimmed by 7 bases and 0 bases, with 6 bases remaining between them. Germline lookup yields CDR1 SQVTM and CDR2 ANQGSEA. CDR3 length: 11 amino acids. CDR3 region: CSGGVNTEAFF. The CDR3 DNA reads as TGCAGCGGTGGAGTGAACACTGAAGCTTTCTTT.

This sequence joins TRBV5-1 and TRBJ2-7; 9 bases fit TRBD1. There are 16 residues in the CDR3. Germline assignment: CDR1 SGHRS and CDR2 YFSETQ. The V and J ends lost 0 bases and 5 bases, in that order; junction bases with no gene match: 9. CDR3: CASSLVPRDRVDEQYF. Here the CDR3 DNA reads TGCGCCAGCAGCTTGGTTCCCCGGGACAGGGTGGACGAGCAGTACTTC.

This clonotype was counted at least ten times. The chain is built from TRBV6-1 and TRBJ1-2; D is undetermined. Trimming removed 6 bases from V and 3 bases from J, with 11 bases in between. In germline, CDR1 is MNHNS, CDR2 SASEGT. The CDR3 length is 13 residues. The DNA of the CDR3 is TGTGCCAGCAGCGCCACGGTTTACTATGGCTACACCTTC. Amino acids: CASSATVYYGYTF.

This clonotype was counted many times. The chain has TRBV9 and TRBJ2-2, with D possibly being TRBD2 (5 bases). CDR1 is SGDLS and CDR2 is YYNGEE in the germline V gene. V lost 2 bases and J lost 5, with 13 bases in between. The CDR3 spans 15 residues. CDR3 amino acids: CASSVTRGETGELFF. DNA for the CDR3: TGTGCCAGCAGCGTTACTAGAGGCGAAACCGGGGAGCTGTTTTTT.

V and J are TRBV6-1 and TRBJ1-6; TRBD1 is a possible D gene (5 bases). Deletions cut 2 bases from V and 7 bases from J, with 9 bases between. Germline CDR1 and CDR2: MNHNS and SASEGT. There are 14 residues in the CDR3. The CDR3 DNA sequence: TGTGCCAGCAGTGAACTGGGGGAGAATTCACCCCTCCACTTT. This encodes CASSELGENSPLHF.

V and J are TRBV12-3 or TRBV12-4 and TRBJ2-7; possibly TRBD2 for D (5 bases). V was clipped by 5 bases and J by 4 bases, with 21 bases between them. CDR3 length: 16 amino acids. CDR3 sequence: CASSTTRDLPLYEQYF. CDR3 DNA sequence: TGTGCCAGCAGTACCACCCGGGATCTCCCCTTATACGAGCAGTACTTC.

The chain joins TRBV11-2 to TRBJ1-1, with a possible D match to TRBD1 (5 bases). Trimming stripped 1 base from V and 3 bases from J, with 9 bases between. The CDR3 has 14 amino acids. CDR1 SGHAT and CDR2 FQNNGV come from the germline V gene. CDR3 DNA: TGTGCCAGCAGCTTAGTCACGGGGGACACTGAAGCTTTCTTT. It is translated as CASSLVTGDTEAFF.

This clonotype was seen only a few times. This sequence joins TRBV30 and TRBJ1-3; perhaps TRBD1 as D (6 bases). CDR1 is GTSNPN and CDR2 is SVGIG in the germline V gene (reference sequence). This CDR3 contains 17 residues. V lost 3 bases and J 4 bases, leaving 22 bases between the germline ends. The DNA of the CDR3 is TGTGCCTGGAGATCTTCGCGGGGGGCCCGGTGGGGAAACACCATATATTTT. Its protein is CAWRSSRGARWGNTIYF. The full variable domain, its missing parts supplied by reference TRBV30 and TRBJ1-3, is SQTIHQWPATLVQPVGSPLSLECTVEGTSNPNLYWYRQAAGRGLQLLFYSVGIGQISSEVPQNLSASRPQDRQFILSSKKLLLSDSGFYLCAWRSSRGARWGNTIYFGEGSWLTVV.

This clonotype was detected ten times or more. This chain links TRBV12-3 or TRBV12-4 with TRBJ2-2, with D possibly being TRBD2 (6 bases). Trimming removed 3 bases from V and 6 bases from J, with 14 bases in between. The CDR3 spans 15 residues. The CDR3 is CASSFWGRMAGELFF. In DNA, the CDR3 is TGTGCCAGCAGTTTTTGGGGGAGGATGGCCGGGGAGCTGTTTTTT.

This clonotype was counted ten times or more. The chain carries TRBV14 and TRBJ1-2; D ambiguous. V lost 1 base and J lost 8, with 14 bases in between. Germline CDR1 reads SGHDN; CDR2 reads FVKESK. CDR3 length: 14 amino acids. CDR3 nucleotide sequence: TGTGCCAGCAGCCAAGGTTTGGCACCAGTGGGCTACACCTTC. As protein: CASSQGLAPVGYTF.